This T cell receptor (beta chain) emerged from a study of T cell clones after liver transplantation. Deletions cut 5 bases from V and 2 bases from J, with 17 bases between. The CDR3 has 16 residues. Germline V CDR1 and CDR2: LNHNV, YYDKDF (reference sequence). The table came from immunoSEQ multiplex PCR; TCRdb's copy has only in-frame clones and leaves some out. The table lists over 50,000 clones, approximately 87% of them singletons. The sequences come from CD8+ T cells from blood, collected 12 months after liver transplant. V gene TRBV15 combines with J gene TRBJ2-3, with D possibly being TRBD2 (5 bases). This TCR was sampled from a human patient who received a liver transplant. Certain T cells may be donor cells from the graft. CDR3 sequence reads: CATSVSPGSITDTQYF. CDR3 in DNA: TGTGCCACCAGCGTCTCACCGGGATCAATCACAGATACGCAGTATTTT. Combining the CDR3 with reference TRBV15 and TRBJ2-3 gives the whole variable domain DAMVIQNPRYQVTQFGKPVTLSCSQTLNHNVMYWYQQKSSQAPKLLFHYYDKDFNNEADTPDNFQSRRPNTSFCFLDIRSPGLGDTAMYLCATSVSPGSITDTQYFGPGTRLTVL.